This T cell receptor (beta chain) was recorded in a study of a mutant IDH1 vaccine in newly diagnosed glioma. Study overall: Treatment recipients were about 62% male and about 40% female, and their mean age was 40.4 years. Earlier care involved radiotherapy, temozolomide, or both, and the majority received both.

Using immunoSEQ multiplex PCR, the repertoire was profiled, and TCRdb retains in-frame clones only, with some absent. Of around 17,000 clones detected, around 95% appear once; the ten largest clones hold 3.6%. Germline loops: CDR1 DFQATT, CDR2 SNEGSKA (reference sequence). V lost 5 bases and J 0 bases, leaving 4 bases between the germline ends. The CDR3 is made up of 11 amino acids. The time point is: baseline, week 1 (first vaccination visit). Noted treatment: pre-vaccination baseline after standard-of-care therapy. The gene calls are TRBV20-1 and TRBJ1-2; D unresolved. The material was peripheral blood mononuclear cells (PBMCs), obtained from a glioma patient treated with radiotherapy, temozolomide or both. This TCR came from a woman under 30 with glioma. Some clones in this sample may be carry-over from other donors' samples. The CDR3 DNA follows: TGCAGTGCTTCAGCTAACTATGGCTACACCTTC. This translates into CSASANYGYTF.